One and the same sample provided the 21 T cell receptor beta chains below, sequenced in a study of chemoradiotherapy in HPV16-positive cancers. The table came from immunoSEQ multiplex PCR; TCRdb's copy has only in-frame clones and leaves some out. This table has around 9,700 clones, around 70% appearing once. Collection took place from a patient who underwent chemoradiotherapy. These receptor sequences come from a human donor with HPV-associated anogenital cancer.

The CDR3 sequence is CASSADRANTEAFF. The CDR3 DNA reads as TGTGCCAGTAGTGCGGACAGGGCGAACACTGAAGCTTTCTTT. The gene calls are TRBV19 and TRBJ1-1, with 8 bases aligning to TRBD1. CDR3 size: 14 residues. Germline CDR1 is LNHDA and CDR2 is SQIVND (reference sequence). The trim removed 5 bases at V and 1 base at J, leaving 3 bases unmatched.

By proportion, this clone is large. The V gene is TRBV6-1, the J gene TRBJ1-2; D may be TRBD1 (6 bases). Trimming took off 5 bases at V and 5 bases at J, with 12 bases between the two ends. Germline V gene lookup returns CDR1 MNHNS and CDR2 SASEGT. This CDR3 is built from 13 residues. As DNA, the CDR3 is TGTGCCAGCAGTACCCGACAGGATTATGGCTACACCTTC. Amino acids: CASSTRQDYGYTF.

This clone was observed a handful of times. CDR3 amino acids: CASSLGQPYEQYF. The CDR3, as DNA: TGTGCCAGCAGCTTAGGGCAGCCCTACGAGCAGTACTTC. V is TRBV11-3 and J is TRBJ2-7; D uncertain. Germline V gene sequence: CDR1 SGHNT, CDR2 YENEEA. The CDR3 runs to 13 residues. V was clipped by 1 base and J by 2 bases, with 6 bases between them.

This clone was recorded only once. The chain employs TRBV7-2 and TRBJ2-5, with TRBD1 identical over 7 bases. V gave up 5 bases and J gave up 0 bases; unmatched junction bases: 9. CDR3 length equals 16 residues. Germline assignment: CDR1 SGHTA and CDR2 FQGNSA. Written as DNA, the CDR3 is TGTGCCAGCAGCCAGACAGGGATTGGGCACCAAGAGACCCAGTACTTC. Translation: CASSQTGIGHQETQYF.

The chain recombines TRBV7-6 with TRBJ1-1; no clear D gene. The CDR3 contains 15 residues. The ends were cut back, 1 base at V and 0 bases at J, with 9 bases in the middle. The germline V gene has CDR1 SGHVS and CDR2 FNYEAQ. CDR3 bases: TGTGCCAGCAGCTTAGTTTATCCGCTGAACACTGAAGCTTTCTTT. Its translation is CASSLVYPLNTEAFF.

The chain has TRBV27 and TRBJ1-2; tentative D call: TRBD1 (5 bases). Per germline, CDR1 MNHEY and CDR2 SMNVEV (reference sequence). Trimming removed 6 bases at V and 0 bases at J, with 5 bases between. There are 12 residues in the CDR3. In DNA, the CDR3 is TGTGCCAGCAGGACAGCTAACTATGGCTACACCTTC. Protein product: CASRTANYGYTF.

The chain joins TRBV2 to TRBJ1-1, with a weak D call TRBD1 (6 bases). The CDR3 covers 11 residues. Germline values: CDR1 SNHLY, CDR2 FYNNEI. V lost 9 bases and J 5 bases, leaving 10 bases between the germline ends. Here the CDR3 DNA reads TGTGCCAGAAGAGGGGGGACTGAAGCTTTCTTT. Its protein is CARRGGTEAFF. The complete variable domain, with remaining parts taken from reference TRBV2 and TRBJ1-1, reads EPEVTQTPSHQVTQMGQEVILRCVPISNHLYFYWYRQILGQKVEFLVSFYNNEISEKSEIFDDQFSVERPDGSNFTLKIRSTKLEDSAMYFCARRGGTEAFFGQGTRLTVV.

The V gene is TRBV18, the J gene TRBJ2-3; 9 bases match TRBD1. The junction had 9 bases not matched to a gene; V was cut back by 3 bases and J by 5 bases. The CDR3 sequence is 16 residues long. The germline gives CDR1 KGHSH, CDR2 LQKENI. The CDR3 spells CASSPPLRQGGDTQYF. The CDR3, as DNA: TGTGCCAGCTCACCGCCTCTGCGACAGGGGGGAGATACGCAGTATTTT.

This chain uses TRBV7-9 with TRBJ2-1, with 7 bases matching TRBD1. The ends lost 5 bases at V and 5 bases at J; junction bases unmatched: 6. This CDR3 is 14 amino acids long. CDR1 and CDR2 (germline): SEHNR, FQNEAQ (reference sequence). CDR3 in amino acids: CASSPQGFNNEQFF. The CDR3 nucleotides read TGTGCCAGCAGCCCACAGGGGTTCAACAATGAGCAGTTCTTC.

The CDR3 spells CAIDGTGSGNTIYF. In DNA, the CDR3 is TGTGCCATCGACGGGACAGGGTCTGGAAACACCATATATTTT. This chain uses TRBV28 with TRBJ1-3, with 9 bases that match TRBD1. The CDR3 extends over 14 amino acids. V lost 10 bases, J lost 1 base, and 5 bases stayed unmatched. CDR1 MDHEN and CDR2 SYDVKM come from the germline V gene.

This clone has a handful of counts. CDR3 nucleotides: TGTGCCAGCAGCTTAGAGCAGGGGAAAGCTTTCTTT. This gives the protein CASSLEQGKAFF. V is TRBV11-2 and J is TRBJ1-1, with D maybe TRBD1 (6 bases). The CDR3 runs to 12 residues. Germline CDR1 reads SGHAT; CDR2 reads FQNNGV. Trimming took off 0 bases at V and 9 bases at J, with 8 bases between the two ends.

J is TRBJ1-5 and V is TRBV7-9, with D uncertain. CDR3 length: 15 amino acids. The V gene's germline CDR1 is SEHNR and CDR2 FQNEAQ (reference sequence). The germline V and J ends were trimmed by 4 bases and 5 bases, with 15 bases remaining between them. In DNA form, the CDR3 reads TGTGCCAGCAGCTCCAGCGGTAGGGCCGATCAGCCCCAGCATTTT. Protein product: CASSSSGRADQPQHF.

The V gene is TRBV6-5, the J gene TRBJ2-7, with D hard to call. The CDR3 has 14 residues. Per the germline V gene, CDR1 is MNHEY and CDR2 is SVGAGI. Trimming removed 4 bases at V and 1 base at J, with 11 bases between. The CDR3 DNA follows: TGTGCCAGCAGTTTAATGTCAGGATCCTACGAGCAGTACGTC. Translated, it gives CASSLMSGSYEQYV.

The rearrangement joins TRBV18 to TRBJ1-3; D not certain. Trimming removed 0 bases at V and 4 bases at J, with 7 bases between. Germline V gene data show CDR1 as KGHSH and CDR2 as LQKENI. This CDR3 spans 14 amino acids. CDR3 sequence (DNA): TGTGCCAGCTCACCACCTCCACGGGGAAACACCATATATTTT. It yields the protein CASSPPPRGNTIYF.

This clone was observed a few times. The chain links TRBV28 to TRBJ1-6; D gene ambiguous. V was pared by 4 bases and J by 10 bases, with 14 bases between. The CDR3 totals 14 residues. The germline V gene has CDR1 MDHEN and CDR2 SYDVKM. CDR3 region: CASSSAGEGSPLHF. The CDR3 DNA sequence: TGTGCCAGCAGTTCTGCCGGGGAGGGATCACCCCTCCACTTT.

This clone has a handful of counts. The chain employs TRBV7-6 and TRBJ2-3; TRBD2 aligns across 9 bases. The ends lost 5 bases at V and 4 bases at J; junction bases unmatched: 7. Germline assignment: CDR1 SGHVS and CDR2 FNYEAQ. The CDR3 loop spans 15 amino acids. CDR3 sequence: CASSVSGSKADTQYF. CDR3 bases: TGTGCCAGCAGCGTTAGCGGGAGTAAAGCAGATACGCAGTATTTT.

The chain joins TRBV21-1 to TRBJ2-5; no check of the table's D call, TRBD1, against the DNA was made. TRBV21-1 is listed as a pseudogene. The CDR3 is 15 residues long. The CDR3 nucleotides read TGTGCCAGCACAATAGGACAGGGGACCCCAGAAACCCAGTACTTC. Translation gives CASTIGQGTPETQYF.

J is TRBJ2-7 and V is TRBV21-1; the table's D call, TRBD1, has no DNA check behind it. TRBV21-1 is a recognized pseudogene. The CDR3 sequence is 16 residues long. CDR3 in amino acids: CASSKAHRDRSYEQYV. The CDR3 bases are TGTGCCAGCAGCAAAGCCCACCGGGACAGGAGTTACGAGCAGTACGTC.

The chain carries TRBV5-6 and TRBJ1-1, with D hard to call. The CDR3 has 11 amino acids. V lost 6 bases, J lost 0 bases, and 3 bases lay in between. The germline CDR1 and CDR2 sequences are SGHDT and YYEEEE. The CDR3 sequence is CASILNTEAFF. CDR3 nucleotide sequence: TGTGCCAGCATCCTGAACACTGAAGCTTTCTTT.

The J gene is TRBJ2-5, the V gene TRBV5-1; TRBD2 aligns across 11 bases. The germline V gene encodes CDR1 SGHRS and CDR2 YFSETQ. There are 16 residues in the CDR3. J lost 3 bases, V lost 0 bases, and 4 bases had no gene match. This CDR3 is CASSLGLAGGKETQYF. The CDR3, as DNA: TGCGCCAGCAGCTTGGGATTAGCGGGGGGGAAAGAGACCCAGTACTTC.

The chain links TRBV11-3 to TRBJ2-5; possibly TRBD2 for D (6 bases). The V end was cut by 5 bases, the J end by 5 bases, with 15 bases between. The CDR3 has 14 amino acids. CDR1 is SGHNT, CDR2 YENEEA, per germline. The CDR3, as DNA: TGTGCCAGCAGCCGGCGTGCGGGATGGGAGACCCAGTACTTC. Encoded protein: CASSRRAGWETQYF.